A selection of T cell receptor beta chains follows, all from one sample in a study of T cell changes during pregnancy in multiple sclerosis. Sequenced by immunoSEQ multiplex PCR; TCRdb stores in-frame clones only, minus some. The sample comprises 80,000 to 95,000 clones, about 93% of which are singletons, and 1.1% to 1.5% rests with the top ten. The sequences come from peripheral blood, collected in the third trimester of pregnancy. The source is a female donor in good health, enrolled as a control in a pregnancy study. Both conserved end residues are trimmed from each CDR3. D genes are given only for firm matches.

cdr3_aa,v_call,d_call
ASSLAGDRGQY,TRBV13,.
ASSDPGGVQETQY,TRBV5-1,TRBD2
AISDLAGGYNEQF,TRBV10-3,TRBD2
ASSLVTDSYEQY,TRBV27,.
ASLPTSTDTQY,TRBV7-9,.
ASSLGGNNEKLF,TRBV5-1,.
ASGLVAGNHNEQF,TRBV12-5,.
ASSQVLTSGSYEQY,TRBV4-2,TRBD2
ASRMLREKLF,TRBV2,.
ATVTGPNTGELF,TRBV19,.
ASSLQASSSSTDTQY,TRBV4-1,.
ASSLGTSGRGEQF,TRBV7-2,TRBD2
ASSLDAVSGELF,TRBV11-2,.
ASSLGTGGNEQF,TRBV7-2,TRBD1
ASRGDRGREKLF,TRBV2,TRBD1
ASSEASGIYNEQF,TRBV2,TRBD2
ASSSGGPSTDTQY,TRBV11-2,.
ATSREGPGLSREQY,TRBV15,.
ASSDTSNEQF,TRBV6-1,.
ASSYRPGETQY,TRBV11-2,.
ATKRGSSGNTIY,TRBV7-2,.
ASSVAGGSYEQY,TRBV6-1,TRBD1
ASSLRQETQY,TRBV5-5,.
ASSQGGGSRGLTDTQY,TRBV4-1,.
ASSHPPGAGTSEQY,TRBV4-1,.
ASSPHTEAF,TRBV9,.
ASSQQGREQY,TRBV5-4,.
ASRETGGQETQY,TRBV6-6,TRBD1
ASSHLDGNNQPQH,TRBV4-1,.
ASSSPQAFYEQY,TRBV28,.
ASSLEGGAGLGDYGYT,TRBV5-6,.
ASSLGGSNNEQF,TRBV7-8,TRBD2
ASSGFGGTGELF,TRBV2,.
ATTLIGAGAYSYNEQF,TRBV15,.
AWSVLLAGAADTQY,TRBV30,TRBD2
ASSQEFSSGTGVSYEQY,TRBV14,TRBD1
ASSLVPGNEQY,TRBV7-9,.
AISPTSGRKVTGELF,TRBV10-3,TRBD2
ASSLYSGYNEQF,TRBV28,.
ASNPGQGETQY,TRBV7-9,TRBD1
ASSYIASGSYEQY,TRBV6-6,TRBD2
ATGTGATNTEAF,TRBV10-3,TRBD1
ASSDSMGGGPYNEQF,TRBV6-4,.
ASSPAAGKGNTEAF,TRBV5-1,.
ASSQEAVGELF,TRBV4-2,.
ASSLYAGGDFEAF,TRBV27,TRBD1
ASSLETGGEAF,TRBV5-1,TRBD1
ASTTDRGKLF,TRBV2,.
ASMVGQTGETQY,TRBV27,.
ASSKGDRGLAGSYNEQF,TRBV21-1,.
ASSFAGMSEQY,TRBV7-2,.
ASSQWELNEQF,TRBV14,.
ASSQGKARGNQPQH,TRBV4-1,.